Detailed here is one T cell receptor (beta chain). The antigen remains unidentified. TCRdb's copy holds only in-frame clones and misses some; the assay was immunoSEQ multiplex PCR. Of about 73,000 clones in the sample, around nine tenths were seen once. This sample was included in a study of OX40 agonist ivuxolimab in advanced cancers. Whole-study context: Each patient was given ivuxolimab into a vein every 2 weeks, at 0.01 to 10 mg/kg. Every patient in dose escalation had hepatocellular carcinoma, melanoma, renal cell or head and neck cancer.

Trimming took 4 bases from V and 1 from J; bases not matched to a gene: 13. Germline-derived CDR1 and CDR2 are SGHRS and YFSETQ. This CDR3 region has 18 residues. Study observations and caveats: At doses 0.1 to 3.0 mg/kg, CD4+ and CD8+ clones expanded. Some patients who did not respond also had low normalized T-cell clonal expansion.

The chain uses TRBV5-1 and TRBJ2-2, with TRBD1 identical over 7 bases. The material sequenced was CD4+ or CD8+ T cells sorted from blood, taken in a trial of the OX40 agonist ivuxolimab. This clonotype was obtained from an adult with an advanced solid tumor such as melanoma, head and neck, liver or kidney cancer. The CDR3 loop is CASSPLDRGHGNTGELFF. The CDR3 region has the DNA TGCGCCAGCAGCCCATTGGATAGGGGGCATGGGAACACCGGGGAGCTGTTTTTT.